This is a list of T cell receptor beta chains from one sample in a study of blood T cell repertoires in COVID-19. Sequenced by immunoSEQ multiplex PCR; TCRdb stores in-frame clones only, minus some. The sample includes approximately 50,000 clones, around 80% of them seen just once. Sequencing input: peripheral blood. The source is a human donor in a cohort sampled during active COVID-19. CDR3s include the opening cysteine and the closing phenylalanine or tryptophan. A D gene is named only where the DNA matches it firmly. Expanded clones are given a class, and other clones once, few, many or no size at all.

J gene	V gene	D gene	clone size	CDR3 DNA	CDR3 protein
TRBJ2-1	TRBV7-2	TRBD2	NA	TGTGCCAGCAGCCAGGGACTAGCGTCAGGGAATGAGCAGTTCTTC	CASSQGLASGNEQFF
TRBJ2-7	TRBV19	TRBD1	few	TGTGCCAGTAGCGGACAGGGAAACTACGAGCAGTACTTC	CASSGQGNYEQYF
TRBJ2-3	TRBV7-2	NA	once	TGTGCCAGCAGCTTCTTCCCGGACAGACCCACAGATACGCAGTATTTT	CASSFFPDRPTDTQYF
TRBJ2-1	TRBV19	TRBD1	NA	TGTGCCGCAGGCTTCAGGGGGCCCTACAATGAGCAGTTCTTC	CAAGFRGPYNEQFF
TRBJ1-1	TRBV30	NA	NA	TGTGCCTGGAGTGTGGGCCCGGAGAACACTGAAGCTTTCTTT	CAWSVGPENTEAFF
TRBJ2-3	TRBV5-6	NA	NA	TGTGCCAGCAGCTTGGGGGTGACTACAGATACGCAGTATTTT	CASSLGVTTDTQYF
TRBJ2-5	TRBV2	NA	NA	TGTGCCAGCAGTGAACTGCGAGGGGGAGGGGAGACCCAGTACTTC	CASSELRGGGETQYF
TRBJ2-1	TRBV10-2	NA	once	TGCGCCAGCAGTGAGTACTCTGACAGTTACAATGAGCAGTTCTTC	CASSEYSDSYNEQFF
TRBJ2-7	TRBV29-1	NA	NA	TGCAGCGTTGGGGGGGGCAGGGAGTCTAGCTCCTACGAGCAGTACTTC	CSVGGGRESSSYEQYF
TRBJ2-1	TRBV5-4	TRBD2	NA	TGTGCCAGCAGCCGACTAGCGGACGCCTCCTACAATGAGCAGTTCTTC	CASSRLADASYNEQFF
TRBJ2-7	TRBV27	NA	NA	TGTGCCAGCAGTCCATACACAGGGCCTGAGCAGTACTTC	CASSPYTGPEQYF
TRBJ2-7	TRBV20-1	TRBD1	NA	TGCAGTGCAAACAGGGGGAACGAGCAGTACTTC	CSANRGNEQYF
TRBJ1-5	TRBV6-2/TRBV6-3	NA	NA	TGTGCCAGCAGCGAGCGAAGGTTAAGCAATCAGCCCCAGCATTTT	CASSERRLSNQPQHF
TRBJ1-5	TRBV5-6	NA	NA	TGTGCCAGCAGCTTGGGCAGGGACAATCAGCCCCAGCATTTT	CASSLGRDNQPQHF
TRBJ2-1	TRBV4-1	TRBD2	NA	TGCGCCAGCAGCGAGGGACTAGCGAAATACAATGAGCAGTTCTTC	CASSEGLAKYNEQFF
TRBJ2-7	TRBV5-1	TRBD1	NA	TGCGCCAGCAGCAGATCTGGACAGGAGTACGAGCAGTACTTC	CASSRSGQEYEQYF
TRBJ2-1	TRBV28	NA	NA	TGTGCCAGCAACCTTCGCCAGGGTCCCTACAATGAGCAGTTCTTC	CASNLRQGPYNEQFF
TRBJ1-1	TRBV4-2	NA	NA	TGTGCCAGCAGCCAAGATGTAAGGGAGGACACTGAAGCTTTCTTT	CASSQDVREDTEAFF
TRBJ1-2	TRBV6-5	NA	NA	TGTGCCAGCAGGCCCCTTAGCAGGGCGGACTATGGCTACACCTTC	CASRPLSRADYGYTF
TRBJ1-2	TRBV24-1	TRBD1	NA	TGTGCCACCAGTGATCCGGGACAGAACGGCCGCTATGGCTACACCTTC	CATSDPGQNGRYGYTF
TRBJ2-7	TRBV10-2	TRBD2	NA	TGCGCCAGCAGTGAAGGGACTAGCCTATACGAGCAGTACTTC	CASSEGTSLYEQYF
TRBJ2-1	TRBV6-5	NA	NA	TGTGCCAGCAGCCAGGGGTACAATGAGCAGTTCTTC	CASSQGYNEQFF
TRBJ1-3	TRBV13	NA	NA	TGTGCCAGCAGCTCCAGACAGACCTTTCGCTCTGGAAACACCATATATTTT	CASSSRQTFRSGNTIYF
TRBJ2-7	TRBV5-6	TRBD2	NA	TGTGCCAGCACCTCCTGGACTAGCGGGAGAGGGGAGTACTTC	CASTSWTSGRGEYF
TRBJ2-1	TRBV7-9	TRBD2	NA	TGTGCCAGCAGCTTAACCCCGAGTGTAGCGGGAGGACAGCTACTGTTCTTC	CASSLTPSVAGGQLLFF
TRBJ2-7	TRBV25-1	TRBD2	NA	TGTGCCAGCAGTCCCCGGACTAGCGGGAGTTTTCCCCCGTACGAGCAGTACTTC	CASSPRTSGSFPPYEQYF
TRBJ2-1	TRBV4-3	TRBD2	NA	TGCGCCAGCAGCCAAGATTTGGTGGGCGGGAGAAATGAGCAGTTCTTC	CASSQDLVGGRNEQFF
TRBJ2-7	TRBV6-6	TRBD1	NA	TGTGCCAGCAGTTCAGGGACAGGCGGACTCTACGAGCAGTACTTC	CASSSGTGGLYEQYF
TRBJ1-1	TRBV6-6	NA	NA	TGTGCCAGCAGTGACCAGGGGTTTGAAGCTTTCTTT	CASSDQGFEAFF
TRBJ2-3	TRBV28	NA	NA	TGTGCATGGGCGGGATTCGGGACAGATACGCAGTATTTT	CAWAGFGTDTQYF
TRBJ2-1	TRBV6-5	NA	NA	TGTGCCAGCAGTTTCACGGCCGGGGGCAATGAGCAGTTCTTC	CASSFTAGGNEQFF
TRBJ1-4	TRBV15	TRBD1	NA	TGTGCCACCAGCGGCGGGACAGGGAATGAAAAACTGTTTTTT	CATSGGTGNEKLFF
TRBJ2-3	TRBV5-1	TRBD2	NA	TGCGCCAGCAGCTTGCGCGCTAGCGGGAGGGCAGATACGCAGTATTTT	CASSLRASGRADTQYF
TRBJ1-5	TRBV19	TRBD1	NA	TGTGCCAGTAGTCGAGGCGGACAGGGCGGCAATCAGCCCCAGCATTTT	CASSRGGQGGNQPQHF
TRBJ2-1	TRBV4-1	TRBD2	NA	TGCGCCAGCAGCCAAGGACCCGGGAGGGCCTCCTACAATGAGCAGTTCTTC	CASSQGPGRASYNEQFF